A selection of T cell receptor beta chains follows, all from one sample in a study of shared clonotypes between healthy human individuals. The repertoire was sequenced with immunoSEQ multiplex PCR; TCRdb's copy has only in-frame clones and lacks some. The data contain 600,000 to 700,000 clones, 60% to 75% of them singletons. The sequenced material came from memory CD4+ T cells sorted from blood. These receptors all stem from a woman in her twenties or thirties in good health. Each CDR3 is given with its conserved first and last residue. A D gene is named only where the DNA matches it firmly. Expanded clones get a size class; other rows say once, few or many, or leave the size out.

TRBV11-2	TRBD2	TRBJ2-3	once	TGTGCCAGTTCTCTAGCGGGCACAGATACGCAGTATTTT	CASSLAGTDTQYF
TRBV6-5	NA	TRBJ2-3	once	TGTGCCAGCAGTTACGTACCGGGGGCGGGCACAGATACGCAGTATTTT	CASSYVPGAGTDTQYF
TRBV20-1	NA	TRBJ2-5	many	TGCAGTGCTAGAGTTCCTCCGACCCAGTACTTC	CSARVPPTQYF
TRBV9	NA	TRBJ2-1	NA	TGTGCCAGCAGCAAGGGACCCAGCTCCTACAATGAGCAGTTCTTC	CASSKGPSSYNEQFF
TRBV29-1	NA	TRBJ2-3	NA	TGCAGCGTAAGGACCGAATCTAGGGATACGCAGTATTTT	CSVRTESRDTQYF
TRBV7-2	TRBD2	TRBJ2-1	NA	TGTGCCAGCAGCTTAGTCCATACTAGCGCCTCCTACAATGAGCAGTTCTTC	CASSLVHTSASYNEQFF
TRBV6-5	TRBD1	TRBJ2-1	once	TGTGCCAGCAGTTACTCATGGGACAGGGGACATGAGCAGTTCTTC	CASSYSWDRGHEQFF
TRBV19	TRBD2	TRBJ2-1	NA	TGTGCCAGTCAGAAACTAGCGGGAGGGGACAATGAGCAGTTCTTC	CASQKLAGGDNEQFF
TRBV28	TRBD1	TRBJ1-1	NA	TGTGCCAGCACCCGGGGGGACAGAAACACTGAAGCTTTCTTT	CASTRGDRNTEAFF
TRBV27	NA	TRBJ2-3	few	TGTGCCAGCGGGGGCGTCTTTGAGGCAGATACGCAGTATTTT	CASGGVFEADTQYF
TRBV6-6	TRBD1	TRBJ1-3	NA	TGTGCCAGCAGCCAGGGACAGGCTGGAAACACCATATATTTT	CASSQGQAGNTIYF
TRBV6-1	TRBD2	TRBJ2-3	NA	TGTGCCAATTCAGCGGGAGGCCTCACAGATACGCAGTATTTT	CANSAGGLTDTQYF
TRBV6-1	NA	TRBJ1-1	NA	TGTGCCAGCAGTGAACGTTTCAGTAACACTGAAGCTTTCTTT	CASSERFSNTEAFF
TRBV11-2	NA	TRBJ1-1	NA	TGTGCCAGCAGCTTAGTGGCTGGGGGCACTGAAGCTTTCTTT	CASSLVAGGTEAFF
TRBV5-4	NA	TRBJ2-6	NA	TGTGCCAGCAGAGAGCCGGGACTTACCTCTGGGGCCAACGTCCTGACTTTC	CASREPGLTSGANVLTF
TRBV6-4	NA	TRBJ2-7	NA	TGTGCCAGCACCCCACAGGGAGAGGGCTACGAGCAGTACTTC	CASTPQGEGYEQYF
TRBV18	NA	TRBJ1-2	NA	TGTGCCAGCTCACCAGACAGGCCCAGCTGGTATGGCTACACCTTC	CASSPDRPSWYGYTF
TRBV28	NA	TRBJ2-7	NA	TGTGCCAGCAGTTCGACAGGCACCTCCTACGAGCAGTACTTC	CASSSTGTSYEQYF
TRBV7-2	NA	TRBJ1-5	NA	TGTGCCAGCAGCTTAATGGAGGGTAATCAGCCCCAGCATTTT	CASSLMEGNQPQHF
TRBV9	NA	TRBJ2-2	NA	TGTGCCAGCAGCGTAGCACTTACCGGGGAGCTGTTTTTT	CASSVALTGELFF
TRBV4-2	NA	TRBJ1-1	NA	TGTGCCAGCAGCCCCTTCGAGGGTGAAGCTTTCTTT	CASSPFEGEAFF
TRBV2	NA	TRBJ2-5	NA	TGTGCCAGCAACAAACCCCCGGAGGGAGAGACCCAGTACTTC	CASNKPPEGETQYF
TRBV2	NA	TRBJ1-6	few	TGTGCCAGCAGCCCCGCCGGGCAGGGACGGAATTCACCCCTCCACTTT	CASSPAGQGRNSPLHF
TRBV6-5	NA	TRBJ1-5	NA	TGTGCCAGCAGTTACATGAATAGCAATCAGCCCCAGCATTTT	CASSYMNSNQPQHF
TRBV6-6	NA	TRBJ1-2	NA	TGTGCCAGCACCTCCTCGGGACACAGCGGCTACACCTTC	CASTSSGHSGYTF
TRBV7-9	TRBD1	TRBJ1-4	NA	TGTGCCAGCAGCGAGCAACAGGGGGCGTACGAAAAACTGTTTTTT	CASSEQQGAYEKLFF
TRBV15	TRBD1	TRBJ1-2	NA	TGTGCCACCAGCAGAGGGGTGGGACAGGTATTCTATGGCTACACCTTC	CATSRGVGQVFYGYTF
TRBV7-9	NA	TRBJ1-3	NA	TGTGCCAGCAGCCAGAAAGGGGAGTCTGGAAACACCATATATTTT	CASSQKGESGNTIYF
TRBV7-9	NA	TRBJ2-7	once	TGTGCCAGCAGCTTAGCTTCGGGAGCCTACGAGCAGTACTTC	CASSLASGAYEQYF
TRBV14	NA	TRBJ2-2	once	TGTGCCAGCAGCCAAGTCGGGGCCACCGGGGAGCTGTTTTTT	CASSQVGATGELFF
TRBV6-1	NA	TRBJ2-3	once	TGTGCCAGCAGTGACCTGACGGGGTATGGGGCCACAGATACGCAGTATTTT	CASSDLTGYGATDTQYF
TRBV10-3	NA	TRBJ2-5	few	TGTGCCATCAGTGAGACCTCCCCAGGGGTACAAGAGACCCAGTACTTC	CAISETSPGVQETQYF
TRBV10-3	TRBD1	TRBJ1-2	NA	TGTGCCATCAGTGGGGGACAGAACTATGGCTACACCTTC	CAISGGQNYGYTF
TRBV4-1	NA	TRBJ1-5	NA	TGCGCCAGCAGCCAAGATATTAGCCCAGTTAGCAATCAGCCCCAGCATTTT	CASSQDISPVSNQPQHF
TRBV28	NA	TRBJ1-5	NA	TGTGCCAGCAGTGCATATAGCAATCAGCCCCAGCATTTT	CASSAYSNQPQHF
TRBV19	NA	TRBJ1-3	NA	TGTGCCAGTAGTACTGGAATACACTCTGGAAACACCATATATTTT	CASSTGIHSGNTIYF
TRBV15	NA	TRBJ2-2	NA	TGTGCCACCAGCAGAGGTGGGGATCAATCCGGGGAGCTGTTTTTT	CATSRGGDQSGELFF
TRBV7-2	TRBD1	TRBJ1-1	NA	TGTGCCAGCAGCCTCCGGACAGGGGGCTTGAACACTGAAGCTTTCTTT	CASSLRTGGLNTEAFF
TRBV5-1	TRBD2	TRBJ2-2	many	TGCGCCAGCAGCTTGGACGCGGGAGTGACCGGGGAGCTGTTTTTT	CASSLDAGVTGELFF
TRBV27	NA	TRBJ2-2	NA	TGTGCCAGCAGTTTATTTGGGGGACTGAACACCGGGGAGCTGTTTTTT	CASSLFGGLNTGELFF
TRBV7-9	TRBD1	TRBJ1-5	NA	TGTGCCAGTGGACAGGGGGCCAATCAGCCCCAGCATTTT	CASGQGANQPQHF
TRBV6-5	TRBD2	TRBJ2-1	NA	TGTGCCAGCAGACTAGCGGTCTACAATGAGCAGTTCTTC	CASRLAVYNEQFF
TRBV30	TRBD1	TRBJ2-7	NA	TGTGCCTGGGGACAGGGGTCCTACGAGCAGTACTTC	CAWGQGSYEQYF
TRBV2	TRBD2	TRBJ2-5	NA	TGTGCCAGCAGTCCGACTAGCGGGAGAGAGACCCAGTACTTC	CASSPTSGRETQYF
TRBV10-3	NA	TRBJ1-5	NA	TGTGCCATCAGTGCGGGAGCAAATCAACAGCCCCAGCATTTT	CAISAGANQQPQHF
TRBV11-2	TRBD2	TRBJ2-7	NA	TGTGCCAGCAGTCTAGCGGGAGGATCGTACGAGCAGTACTTC	CASSLAGGSYEQYF
TRBV10-3	NA	TRBJ1-5	NA	TGTGCCATCAGTGAGTCTGGGGGGAATCAGCCCCAGCATTTT	CAISESGGNQPQHF
TRBV19	TRBD2	TRBJ2-3	NA	TGTGCCAGTAGTATACCGGGTAGCGGGTATACGCAGTATTTT	CASSIPGSGYTQYF
TRBV23-1	TRBD1	TRBJ2-3	NA	TGCGCCAGCAACCCAACCGGGACAGGAGTCACAGATACGCAGTATTTT	CASNPTGTGVTDTQYF